This T cell receptor beta chain is drawn from a study of blood T cell repertoires in COVID-19. V shed 2 bases, J shed 0 bases, and the junction held 3 bases outside the gene matches. Germline V CDR1 and CDR2: MDHEN, SYDVKM. The CDR3 sequence is 16 residues long. This clone occurred a few times. Produced via immunoSEQ multiplex PCR; TCRdb's table is partial and in-frame only. The table includes 250,000 to 400,000 clones, about 90% detected once. The receptor was derived from a woman in her thirties with COVID-19, enrolled during active disease. The V call is TRBV28, the J call TRBJ2-1; TRBD1 matches at 8 bases. Sequencing was performed on peripheral blood. CDR3 region: CASSLSTGGSYNEQFF. The CDR3, as DNA: TGTGCCAGCAGTTTAAGTACAGGGGGCTCCTACAATGAGCAGTTCTTC.